Detailed here is one TCR beta chain. Profiled with immunoSEQ multiplex PCR; TCRdb holds only in-frame clones, not every one. Of approximately 730,000 clones listed, 80% to 90% are singletons. The data were taken from a study of shared T cell receptors in the human thymus. Germline-derived CDR1 and CDR2 are SGHRS and YFSETQ. The V gene lost 0 bases and the J gene lost 8 bases, with 21 bases spanning the gap. This CDR3 region has 17 residues. These sequences were also reported in another study, on human thymus T cells. That paper adds: It was healthy Finnish infants having corrective surgery for congenital heart defects who were the donors. The source of the thymus tissue was resections taken during corrective heart surgery. Related research has reported that thymic repertoires overlap highly among unrelated individuals.

Sequences were obtained from thymocytes. The rearrangement uses TRBV5-1 and TRBJ2-1; D perhaps matches TRBD1 (6 bases). This TCR was recovered from a girl under two years old with a congenital heart defect. CDR3 sequence (DNA): TGCGCCAGCAGCTTGGCCTTAAGGGTAGGCAGGGGACATGAGCAGTTCTTC. It codes for CASSLALRVGRGHEQFF. Full variable domain (outside the CDR3, taken from reference TRBV5-1 and TRBJ2-1): KAGVTQTPRYLIKTRGQQVTLSCSPISGHRSVSWYQQTPGQGLQFLFEYFSETQRNKGNFPGRFSGRQFSNSRSEMNVSTLELGDSALYLCASSLALRVGRGHEQFFGPGTRLTVL.